Detailed here is one TCR beta chain. The antigen is undetermined. PCR primers comprised 60 Vbeta and 13 Jbeta primers. Clones were read by immunoSEQ multiplex PCR, and TCRdb kept only the in-frame ones, dropping some. The sample contains approximately 190,000 clones, 84% of which appear only once. The CDR3 loop spans 15 amino acids. Trimming left V 0 bases short and J 0 bases short, with 6 bases between. This entry comes from a study of cytomegalovirus exposure and HLA in healthy donors. Findings of the study overall: The classifier reportedly diagnosed cytomegalovirus status with high specificity and sensitivity. An ancestry cluster, one associated with Asian ancestry, reportedly showed fewer N-insertions than the roughly 670-donor mean in a later analysis. Common viral pathogens seemed to be connected with several of the most significant clusters, according to a later analysis. Prior analysis indicated that the majority of TCR beta V segments exhibited productivity approximately 87% or approximately 30% of the time.

Sequenced sample: PBMCs. This receptor was identified in a boy younger than 18 in good health and CMV-seronegative. V is TRBV23-1 and J is TRBJ2-1; D remains unclear. TRBV23-1 is flagged as an ORF with uncertain function. DNA of the CDR3: TGCGCCAGCAGTCAATCGACGGGCTCCTACAATGAGCAGTTCTTC. Amino acids: CASSQSTGSYNEQFF.